This T cell receptor (beta chain) is drawn from a study of cytomegalovirus exposure and HLA in healthy donors. The study's findings and limits: As confirmed in vitro, a few CMV-associated chains were specific for CMV antigens. Differences between HLA loci emerged in a later analysis of TCR association rates, with DRB1 most and HLA-C fewest.

It was with 60 Vbeta and 13 Jbeta primers that the PCR ran. In the original analysis: Tens of millions of unique TCR beta chains, some 10 million of them shared, were counted by a later analysis. The assay was immunoSEQ multiplex PCR, and TCRdb's table has in-frame clones only and misses some. V and J calls and clone size are as listed in that table; D and trimming were resolved from the DNA. The profile shows 100,000 or so clones, roughly 71% of them singletons. This clone has more than one count but fewer than ten. Its antigen remains unidentified. CDR1 and CDR2 from the germline V gene are GTSNPN and SVGIG (reference sequence). V was shortened by 1 base and J by 0 bases, with 6 bases between the two germline ends. This CDR3 has 13 amino acids.

This receptor was taken from a man aged 40-55 years in good health and CMV-seropositive. The chain recombines TRBV30 with TRBJ1-1; no firm D call. Sequencing used PBMCs. The CDR3 reads CAWSDTLNTEAFF. Here the CDR3 DNA reads TGTGCCTGGAGTGACACCTTGAACACTGAAGCTTTCTTT. Filled out from reference TRBV30 and TRBJ1-1, the complete variable domain reads SQTIHQWPATLVQPVGSPLSLECTVEGTSNPNLYWYRQAAGRGLQLLFYSVGIGQISSEVPQNLSASRPQDRQFILSSKKLLLSDSGFYLCAWSDTLNTEAFFGQGTRLTVV.